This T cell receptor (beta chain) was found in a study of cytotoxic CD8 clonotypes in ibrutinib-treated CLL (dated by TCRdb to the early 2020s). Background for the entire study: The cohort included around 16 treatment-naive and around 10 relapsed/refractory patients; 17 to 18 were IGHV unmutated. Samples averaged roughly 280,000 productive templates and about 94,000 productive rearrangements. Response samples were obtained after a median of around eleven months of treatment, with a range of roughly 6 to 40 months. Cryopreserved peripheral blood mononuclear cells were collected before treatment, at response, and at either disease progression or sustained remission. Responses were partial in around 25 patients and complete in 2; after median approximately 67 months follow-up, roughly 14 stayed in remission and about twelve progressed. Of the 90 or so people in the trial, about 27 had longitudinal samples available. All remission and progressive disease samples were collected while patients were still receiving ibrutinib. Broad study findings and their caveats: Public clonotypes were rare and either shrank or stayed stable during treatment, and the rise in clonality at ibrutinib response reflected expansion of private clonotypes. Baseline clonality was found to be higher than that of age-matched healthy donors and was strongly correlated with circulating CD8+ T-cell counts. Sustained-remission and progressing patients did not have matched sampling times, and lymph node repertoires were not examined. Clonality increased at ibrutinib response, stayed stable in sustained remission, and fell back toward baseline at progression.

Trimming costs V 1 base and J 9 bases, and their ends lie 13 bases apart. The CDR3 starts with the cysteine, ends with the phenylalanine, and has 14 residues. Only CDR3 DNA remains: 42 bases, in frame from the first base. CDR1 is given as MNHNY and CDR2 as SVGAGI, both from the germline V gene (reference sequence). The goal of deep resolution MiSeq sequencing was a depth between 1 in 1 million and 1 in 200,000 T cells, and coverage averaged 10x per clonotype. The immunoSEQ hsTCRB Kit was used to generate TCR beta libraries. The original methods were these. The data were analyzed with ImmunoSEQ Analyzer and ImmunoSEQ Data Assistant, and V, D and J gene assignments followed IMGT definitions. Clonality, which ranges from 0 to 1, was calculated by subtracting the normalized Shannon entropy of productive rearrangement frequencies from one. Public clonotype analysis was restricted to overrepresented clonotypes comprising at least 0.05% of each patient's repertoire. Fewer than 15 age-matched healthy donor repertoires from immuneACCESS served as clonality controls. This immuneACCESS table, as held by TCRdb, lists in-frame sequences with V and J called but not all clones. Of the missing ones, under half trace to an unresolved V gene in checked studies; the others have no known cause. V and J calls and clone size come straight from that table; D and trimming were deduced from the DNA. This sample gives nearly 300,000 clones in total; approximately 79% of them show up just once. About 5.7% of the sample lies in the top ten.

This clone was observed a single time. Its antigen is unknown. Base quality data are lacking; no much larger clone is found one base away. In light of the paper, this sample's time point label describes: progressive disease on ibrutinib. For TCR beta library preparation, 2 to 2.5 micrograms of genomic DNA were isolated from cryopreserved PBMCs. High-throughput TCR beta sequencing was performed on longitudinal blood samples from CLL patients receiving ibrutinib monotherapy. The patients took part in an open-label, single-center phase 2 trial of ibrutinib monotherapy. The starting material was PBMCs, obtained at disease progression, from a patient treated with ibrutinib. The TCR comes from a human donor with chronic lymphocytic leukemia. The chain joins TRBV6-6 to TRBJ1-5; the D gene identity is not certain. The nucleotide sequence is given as TGTGCCAGCAGTTACTTGGCCCTAGGGTCGCCCCAGCATTTT. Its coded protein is CASSYLALGSPQHF.